This is a list of T cell receptor beta chains from one sample in a study of cytomegalovirus exposure and HLA in healthy donors. Sequenced by immunoSEQ multiplex PCR; TCRdb stores in-frame clones only, minus some. Here the sample spans 30,000 to 40,000 clones, 75% to 90% being singletons. Specimen: PBMCs. All receptors derive from a male donor in good health and CMV-seronegative. The CDR3 runs from the conserved cysteine through the conserved F or W. The D gene is left open where the match is weak. Clone size appears in some rows only: once, few, many, or a class for an expanded clone.

j_gene,d_gene,v_gene,abundance,CDR3nt,CDR3aa
TRBJ2-7,TRBD1,TRBV6-5,-,TGTGCCAGCAGTTACTCCGCAGGGGGCTTTTACGAGCAGTACTTC,CASSYSAGGFYEQYF
TRBJ1-1,-,TRBV6-5,-,TGTGCCAGCAGTTACGGTCAGGGGAACACTGAAGCTTTCTTT,CASSYGQGNTEAFF
TRBJ1-2,TRBD1,TRBV28,-,TGTGCCAGCAGTTTCCGGGACAGGGAACATGGCTACACCTTC,CASSFRDREHGYTF
TRBJ1-2,TRBD1,TRBV6-1,-,TGTGCCAGCAGTGACCCGGCGACAGGGGGTTGGGGCTACACCTTC,CASSDPATGGWGYTF
TRBJ1-1,-,TRBV7-9,-,TGTGCCAGCAGCCTGGGCGGCAGGGTGACCCATGAAGCTTTCTTT,CASSLGGRVTHEAFF
TRBJ1-5,-,TRBV19,-,TGTGCCAGTACCCCGGGACACTTACAGCCCCAGCATTTT,CASTPGHLQPQHF
TRBJ2-3,TRBD1,TRBV30,-,TGTGCCTGGAGTGTGGCGTTGGGGAGACAGGGCTCTACAGCTGCTACGCAGTATTTT,CAWSVALGRQGSTAATQYF
TRBJ2-7,TRBD1,TRBV5-1,once,TGCGCCAGTAACACAGGACAGGGGTACGAGCAGTACTTC,CASNTGQGYEQYF
TRBJ1-3,-,TRBV6-6,-,TGTGCCAGCACTCTGGGGGGGGGCTCTGGAAACACCATATATTTT,CASTLGGGSGNTIYF
TRBJ1-3,-,TRBV30,-,TGTGCCTGGAGTGACTCATTCTCTGGAAACACCATATATTTT,CAWSDSFSGNTIYF
TRBJ1-2,-,TRBV12-2,-,TGTGCAAGTCGCTTAGAATTGGAGGACAGACTCTATGGCTACACCTTC,CASRLELEDRLYGYTF
TRBJ2-7,TRBD1,TRBV9,-,TGTGCCAGCAGTGATACAGGGGTTCCATACGAGCAGTACTTC,CASSDTGVPYEQYF
TRBJ2-1,TRBD2,TRBV7-3,-,TGTGCCAGCAGCTTAAATCCGGGAGGGCCCCTAGAGCAGTTCTTC,CASSLNPGGPLEQFF
TRBJ2-1,-,TRBV5-1,-,TGCGCCAGCAGCTTTAGCGGATACACATACAATGAGCAGTTCTTC,CASSFSGYTYNEQFF
TRBJ2-7,-,TRBV6-5,-,TGTGCCAGCAGTTACGGGGGAGGCTTATCCTACGAGCAGTACTTC,CASSYGGGLSYEQYF
TRBJ2-7,TRBD2,TRBV5-1,-,TGCGCCAGCAGCCGGGTTGGGGAGGGGTACGAGCAGTACTTC,CASSRVGEGYEQYF
TRBJ1-2,-,TRBV6-6,-,TGTGCCAGCAGTTACGGCAGGACTCAGGATGGCTACACCTTC,CASSYGRTQDGYTF
TRBJ2-4,-,TRBV28,-,TGTGCCAGCAGCAACGGGGACAAAAACATTCAGTACTTC,CASSNGDKNIQYF
TRBJ2-1,TRBD2,TRBV5-1,-,TGCGCCAGCAGCTGGACTAGCGGGGGCCAATGGGGAAATGAGCAGTTCTTC,CASSWTSGGQWGNEQFF
TRBJ1-2,TRBD1,TRBV9,few,TGTGCCAGCAGCCAGATAACCGGGACAGGGGGCTCCTTTGGCTACACCTTC,CASSQITGTGGSFGYTF
TRBJ2-5,-,TRBV4-1,few,TGCGCCAGCAGCCAAGTCGGTAGGGGGCAAGAGACCCAGTACTTC,CASSQVGRGQETQYF
TRBJ1-2,TRBD1,TRBV29-1,once,TGCAGCGTTGATATACAGGGGTCCTGGCATGGCTACACCTTC,CSVDIQGSWHGYTF
TRBJ1-1,TRBD1,TRBV13,-,TGTGCCAGCAGCTTAGAAGGTGTGGGCAGGGGGCCTGAAGCTTTCTTT,CASSLEGVGRGPEAFF
TRBJ1-5,TRBD1,TRBV7-2,-,TGTGCCAGCAGCTTAGACAGGGGGCCAGGGCAGCCCCAGCATTTT,CASSLDRGPGQPQHF
TRBJ2-3,TRBD2,TRBV7-2,few,TGTGCCAGCAGCTGGACTAGCGGCACAGATACGCAGTATTTT,CASSWTSGTDTQYF
TRBJ2-1,TRBD1,TRBV5-8,-,TGTGCCAGCAGCTTGGCCGCGGGGACAGGGGTTTTCAATGAGCAGTTCTTC,CASSLAAGTGVFNEQFF
TRBJ1-1,-,TRBV2,-,TGTGCCACCGGTCAGGGCCGGATGAACACTGAAGCTTTCTTT,CATGQGRMNTEAFF
TRBJ1-2,-,TRBV27,few,TGTGCCAGCAGTTCTTTCCTCAGGGCCCGTAAGGGCTATGGCTACACCTTC,CASSSFLRARKGYGYTF
TRBJ2-7,TRBD1,TRBV7-2,-,TGTGCCAGCAGCTTAGTTGGGACAGGCTCCTACGAGCAGTACTTC,CASSLVGTGSYEQYF
TRBJ1-1,TRBD1,TRBV27,-,TGTGCCAGCAGTCCGCGGACAGGGAACACTGAAGCTTTCTTT,CASSPRTGNTEAFF
TRBJ1-3,-,TRBV10-3,-,TGTGCCATCAGTCGGGCCGGGGAGGGTCCTGGAAACACCATATATTTT,CAISRAGEGPGNTIYF
TRBJ1-5,-,TRBV10-3,few,TGTGCCATCGCCGCAGAACTAAATCAGCCCCAGCATTTT,CAIAAELNQPQHF
TRBJ1-2,-,TRBV28,once,TGTGCCAGCAGTTTATTGTTGCGGTCGGGTATTTGGGGCTACACCTTC,CASSLLLRSGIWGYTF
TRBJ2-6,TRBD1,TRBV28,once,TGTGCCAGCAGTTTCCCCGGGACAGGGGCCCCTGGGGCCAACGTCCTGACTTTC,CASSFPGTGAPGANVLTF
TRBJ1-1,-,TRBV30,-,TGTGCCTGGAGGGGTCGTCAGGGGAACACTGAAGCTTTCTTT,CAWRGRQGNTEAFF
TRBJ1-1,-,TRBV6-5,-,TGTGCCAGCAGCCGCACAGGGAACACTGAAGCTTTCTTT,CASSRTGNTEAFF
TRBJ1-4,TRBD1,TRBV11-3,-,TGTGCCAGCAGCCCAAGGGGACAGGGGGGAGAAAAACTGTTTTTT,CASSPRGQGGEKLFF
TRBJ2-5,TRBD2,TRBV19,-,TGTGCCAGTAGTATAGGGGCTAGCGGGGGTCAAGAGACCCAGTACTTC,CASSIGASGGQETQYF
TRBJ2-7,-,TRBV9,-,TGTGCCAGCAGCGTATCAGGGGAGAGCTCCTACGAGCAGTACTTC,CASSVSGESSYEQYF
TRBJ2-1,TRBD2,TRBV30,-,TGTGCCTGGAGTGTACCAAGCGGGGACTACAATGAGCAGTTCTTC,CAWSVPSGDYNEQFF
TRBJ2-3,-,TRBV9,-,TGTGCCAGCAGCGTAACGGGAAACACAGATACGCAGTATTTT,CASSVTGNTDTQYF
TRBJ2-7,TRBD1,TRBV28,-,TGTGCCAGCAGTTTTCCCCCGGCAGGGGGCGCCTCCTACGAGCAGTACTTC,CASSFPPAGGASYEQYF
TRBJ1-2,TRBD1,TRBV6-1,-,TGTGCCAGCAGGGATACAGGGGATAACTATGGCTACACCTTC,CASRDTGDNYGYTF
TRBJ2-6,TRBD1,TRBV27,-,TGTGCCAGCAGTTTACGGACAGGGCCTGGGGCCAACGTCCTGACTTTC,CASSLRTGPGANVLTF
TRBJ2-5,-,TRBV7-7,once,TGTGCTAGCAGCTTGCAGGAGGAAGAGACCCAGTACTTC,CASSLQEEETQYF
TRBJ1-3,-,TRBV30,-,TGTGCCTGGGGACACTCTGGAAACACCATATATTTT,CAWGHSGNTIYF
TRBJ2-7,-,TRBV7-8,-,TGTGCCAGCAGCCGGGACACAATGTACGAGCAGTACTTC,CASSRDTMYEQYF
TRBJ2-3,TRBD1,TRBV30,-,TGTGCCTGGAGTGCAAAGGGACAGGGGCTGAGAGATACGCAGTATTTT,CAWSAKGQGLRDTQYF
TRBJ1-2,-,TRBV29-1,-,TGCAGCGTTGAAGATCTTGGGCAGAGCCTCGGGAGAAACTATGGCTACACCTTC,CSVEDLGQSLGRNYGYTF
TRBJ1-1,-,TRBV18,-,TGTGCCAGCTCACCACCGGGGAGGGAAGGGACTGAAGCTTTCTTT,CASSPPGREGTEAFF
TRBJ1-2,TRBD1,TRBV6-1,-,TGTGCCAGCCGGAAGGAGGGGGCGCGAGGCTACACCTTC,CASRKEGARGYTF
TRBJ2-7,TRBD1,TRBV29-1,-,TGCAGCGTTGAATGGGGCACAGGGGGCAGAAACGAGCAGTACTTC,CSVEWGTGGRNEQYF